The rows below give T cell receptor beta chains drawn from one sample of a study of cytomegalovirus exposure and HLA in healthy donors. Libraries were prepared by immunoSEQ multiplex PCR; TCRdb keeps only in-frame clonotypes and omits some of them. The sample lists about 240,000 clones; about 90% were seen once. Material for sequencing was PBMCs. The receptor set was obtained from a young woman in good health and CMV-seropositive. CDR3s include the opening cysteine and the closing phenylalanine or tryptophan. D genes are given only for firm matches. A clone size is listed for some rows: how often the clone was seen (once, few, many), or a class if it is expanded.

j_call clone_size d_call v_call cdr3_aa cdr3_nt
TRBJ1-1 once TRBD1 TRBV18 CASSLGTGRMAEAFF TGTGCCAGCTCACTAGGGACAGGGCGGATGGCTGAAGCTTTCTTT
TRBJ1-1 - - TRBV4-1 CASSQDPGRANQQGNTEAFF TGCGCCAGCAGCCAAGACCCCGGTAGGGCAAATCAACAGGGAAACACTGAAGCTTTCTTT
TRBJ2-2 few TRBD2 TRBV7-2 CASSLWTSGSGELFF TGTGCCAGCAGCTTATGGACTAGCGGTTCCGGGGAGCTGTTTTTT
TRBJ2-1 - - TRBV5-5 CASSLTGDNEQFF TGTGCCAGCAGCTTGACGGGAGACAATGAGCAGTTCTTC
TRBJ2-1 - TRBD2 TRBV5-1 CASSSPTSVSYNEQFF TGCGCCAGCAGCTCACCGACTAGCGTCTCCTACAATGAGCAGTTCTTC
TRBJ2-7 - TRBD1 TRBV27 CASSFGTAIYEQYF TGTGCCAGCAGTTTCGGGACAGCTATCTACGAGCAGTACTTC
TRBJ2-7 - - TRBV9 CASSVGLGASSYEQYF TGTGCCAGCAGCGTAGGCCTTGGGGCCTCCTCCTACGAGCAGTACTTC
TRBJ2-3 - - TRBV27 CASSLTTGTSDTQYF TGTGCCAGCAGTCTCACAACCGGGACTTCCGATACGCAGTATTTT
TRBJ1-5 - - TRBV4-1 CASSRQYRDQPQHF TGCGCCAGCAGCCGACAGTACAGGGATCAGCCCCAGCATTTT
TRBJ2-2 - TRBD2 TRBV4-2 CASSQDPLRLAGVTGELFF TGTGCCAGCAGCCAGGACCCATTACGGCTAGCGGGAGTCACCGGGGAGCTGTTTTTT
TRBJ1-5 few TRBD1 TRBV5-1 CASSGGTGGDQPQHF TGCGCCAGCAGCGGGGGGACAGGGGGAGACCAGCCCCAGCATTTT
TRBJ1-1 - TRBD1 TRBV9 CASSFTGGGRTEAFF TGTGCCAGCAGCTTCACAGGGGGCGGTCGAACTGAAGCTTTCTTT
TRBJ2-3 - TRBD2 TRBV27 CASSYLAGATDTQYF TGTGCCAGCAGTTACCTAGCGGGAGCCACAGATACGCAGTATTTT
TRBJ2-1 - - TRBV7-3 CASSLNSRAGWDEQFF TGTGCCAGCAGCTTAAATTCGAGGGCCGGTTGGGATGAGCAGTTCTTC
TRBJ2-5 - - TRBV6-1 CASLQGSIQETQYF TGTGCCAGCCTCCAGGGATCTATTCAAGAGACCCAGTACTTC
TRBJ2-4 - TRBD1 TRBV29-1 CSVAGQGGGIQYF TGCAGCGTTGCGGGACAGGGAGGTGGCATTCAGTACTTC
TRBJ1-1 - TRBD1 TRBV18 CASSPMTGEAFF TGTGCCAGCTCACCCATGACAGGGGAGGCTTTCTTT
TRBJ2-2 - TRBD2 TRBV27 CASLNPGSLAGGLRGTGELFF TGTGCCAGCTTAAACCCAGGGTCTCTAGCGGGAGGACTACGCGGCACCGGGGAGCTGTTTTTT
TRBJ2-1 - TRBD2 TRBV4-2 CASSQGGTSGRNEQFF TGTGCCAGCAGCCAAGGGGGGACTAGCGGGAGGAATGAGCAGTTCTTC
TRBJ2-5 - - TRBV15 CATSRDMGLPETQYF TGTGCCACCAGCAGAGATATGGGACTCCCAGAGACCCAGTACTTC
TRBJ1-2 - - TRBV7-2 CASSLRDIYGYTF TGTGCCAGCAGCTTAAGGGACATCTATGGCTACACCTTC
TRBJ2-1 - TRBD2 TRBV11-2 CASSLGGFGTSGHNEQFF TGTGCCAGCAGCTTAGGTGGGTTTGGGACTAGCGGCCACAATGAGCAGTTCTTC
TRBJ1-1 - - TRBV5-4 CASSLELGLNTEAFF TGTGCCAGCAGCTTGGAGCTGGGCCTGAACACTGAAGCTTTCTTT
TRBJ1-3 - - TRBV9 CASSAGHSGNTIYF TGTGCCAGCAGCGCGGGACACTCTGGAAACACCATATATTTT
TRBJ2-2 - - TRBV11-3 CASHRVGRSGELFF TGTGCCAGTCATCGGGTTGGTAGGTCGGGGGAGCTGTTTTTT
TRBJ2-7 few - TRBV27 CASSLSGRYEQYF TGTGCCAGCAGTTTATCGGGGCGCTACGAGCAGTACTTC
TRBJ2-3 - - TRBV6-4 CASSEGSLSTDTQYF TGTGCCAGCAGCGAGGGATCCCTCTCGACAGATACGCAGTATTTT
TRBJ2-7 - - TRBV28 CASSRESYEQYF TGTGCCAGCAGCCGGGAGTCCTACGAGCAGTACTTC
TRBJ2-7 - - TRBV10-3 CAISEGSPYEQYF TGTGCCATCAGTGAAGGGAGTCCCTACGAGCAGTACTTC
TRBJ2-5 - TRBD1 TRBV5-1 CASRWPQGAQETQYF TGCGCCAGCAGGTGGCCGCAGGGGGCTCAGGAGACCCAGTACTTC
TRBJ2-1 - - TRBV19 CASSITPGGGKAEQFF TGTGCCAGTAGTATAACCCCGGGAGGGGGCAAAGCGGAGCAGTTCTTC
TRBJ2-2 - - TRBV10-1 CASSESPPGAITGELFF TGCGCCAGCAGTGAGTCGCCTCCGGGAGCGATCACCGGGGAGCTGTTTTTT
TRBJ1-2 - - TRBV9 CASSPAGGVGYTF TGTGCCAGCAGCCCGGCGGGGGGGGTAGGCTACACCTTC
TRBJ1-5 - - TRBV6-1 CASSENPQVFSGNQPQHF TGTGCCAGCAGTGAAAACCCCCAGGTTTTCTCGGGCAATCAGCCCCAGCATTTT